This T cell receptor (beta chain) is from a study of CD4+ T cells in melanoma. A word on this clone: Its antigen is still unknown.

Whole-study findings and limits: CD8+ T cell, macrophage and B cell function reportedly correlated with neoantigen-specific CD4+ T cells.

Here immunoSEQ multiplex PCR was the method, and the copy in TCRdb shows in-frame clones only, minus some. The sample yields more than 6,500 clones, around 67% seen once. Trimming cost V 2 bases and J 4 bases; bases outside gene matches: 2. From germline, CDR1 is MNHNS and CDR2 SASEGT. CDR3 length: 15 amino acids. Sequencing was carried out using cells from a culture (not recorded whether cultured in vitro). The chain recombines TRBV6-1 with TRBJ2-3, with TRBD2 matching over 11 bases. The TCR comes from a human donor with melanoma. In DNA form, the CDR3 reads TGTGCCAGCAGTGAAACTAGCGGGGGCGCAGATACGCAGTATTTT. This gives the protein CASSETSGGADTQYF.